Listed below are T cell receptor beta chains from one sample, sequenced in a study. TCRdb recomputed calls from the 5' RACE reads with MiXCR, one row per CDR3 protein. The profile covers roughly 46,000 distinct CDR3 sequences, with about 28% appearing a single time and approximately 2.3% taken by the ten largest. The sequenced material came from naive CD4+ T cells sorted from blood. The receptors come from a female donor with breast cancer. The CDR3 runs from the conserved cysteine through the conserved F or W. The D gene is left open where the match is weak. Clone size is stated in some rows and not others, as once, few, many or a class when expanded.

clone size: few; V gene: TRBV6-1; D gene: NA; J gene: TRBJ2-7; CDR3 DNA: TGTGCCAGCAGACAGGGACACTACGAGCAGTACTTC; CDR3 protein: CASRQGHYEQYF
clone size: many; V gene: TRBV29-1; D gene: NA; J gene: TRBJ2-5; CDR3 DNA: TGCAGCGCCGAGGGGTCTCTGGCCCAGTACTTC; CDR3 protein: CSAEGSLAQYF
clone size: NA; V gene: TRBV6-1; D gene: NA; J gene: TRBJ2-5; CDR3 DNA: TGTGCCAGCAGTAGAGGCCCCTCGCAAGAGACCCAGTACTTC; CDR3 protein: CASSRGPSQETQYF
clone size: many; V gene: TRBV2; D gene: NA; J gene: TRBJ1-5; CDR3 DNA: TGTGCCAGCAGCCCTAGGTTGGGTGAGCCCCAGCATTTT; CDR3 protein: CASSPRLGEPQHF
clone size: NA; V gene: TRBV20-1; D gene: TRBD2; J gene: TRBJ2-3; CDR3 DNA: TGCAGTGCTAGTCCTAGCGGCTACACAGATACGCAGTATTTT; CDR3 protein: CSASPSGYTDTQYF
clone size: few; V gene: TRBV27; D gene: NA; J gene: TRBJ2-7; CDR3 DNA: TGTGCCAGCAGCCGACGGGGTCACGAGCAGTACTTC; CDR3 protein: CASSRRGHEQYF
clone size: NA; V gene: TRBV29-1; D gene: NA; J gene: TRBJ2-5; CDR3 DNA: TGCAGCGTCATTTCGGGGTCGCAGACCCAGTACTTC; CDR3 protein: CSVISGSQTQYF
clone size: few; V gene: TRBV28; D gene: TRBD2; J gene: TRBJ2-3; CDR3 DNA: TGTGCCAGCCGCCCCGGGGGACTAAGCACAGATACGCAGTATTTT; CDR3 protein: CASRPGGLSTDTQYF
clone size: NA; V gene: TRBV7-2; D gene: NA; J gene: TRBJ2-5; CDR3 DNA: TGTGCCAGCGGGGGGAGAGAGACCCAGTACTTC; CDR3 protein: CASGGRETQYF
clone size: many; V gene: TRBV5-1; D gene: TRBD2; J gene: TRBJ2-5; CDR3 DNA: TGCGCCAGCAGCGGGAGGGCTAGCGGGATCCAAGAGACCCAGTACTTC; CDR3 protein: CASSGRASGIQETQYF
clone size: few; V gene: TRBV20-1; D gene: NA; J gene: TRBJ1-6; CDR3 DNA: TGCAGTGCTAGAGATCGCGGGGAGAGCTCCTATAATTCACCCCTCCACTTT; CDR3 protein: CSARDRGESSYNSPLHF
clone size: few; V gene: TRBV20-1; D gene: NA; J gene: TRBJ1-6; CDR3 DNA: TGCAGTGCGGCCCGGGGACGGGATAATTCACCCCTCCACTTT; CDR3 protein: CSAARGRDNSPLHF
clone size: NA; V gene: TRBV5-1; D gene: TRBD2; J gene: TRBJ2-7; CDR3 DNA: TGCGCCAGCAGCTTGGCCTCTTCTAGCGGGAATTCCTACGAGCAGTACTTC; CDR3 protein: CASSLASSSGNSYEQYF
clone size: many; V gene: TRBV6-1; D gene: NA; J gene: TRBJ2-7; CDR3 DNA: TGTGCCAGCAGTGAAGACGGGAGACTCTTCGACGAGCAGTACTTC; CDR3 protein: CASSEDGRLFDEQYF
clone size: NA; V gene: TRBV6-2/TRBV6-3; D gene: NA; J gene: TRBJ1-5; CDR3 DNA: TGTGCCAGCAGCCCCATGGGGGGGGCGGCTGAGCCCCAGCATTTT; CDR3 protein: CASSPMGGAAEPQHF
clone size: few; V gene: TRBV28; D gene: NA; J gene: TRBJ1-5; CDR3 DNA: TGTGCCAGCAGCCTTTCCGGGGTTTATAGCAATCAGCCCCAGCATTTT; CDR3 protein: CASSLSGVYSNQPQHF
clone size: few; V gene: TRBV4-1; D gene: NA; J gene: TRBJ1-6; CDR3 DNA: TGCGCCAGCAGCCAAAGCAGGGGCGGGTCACCCCTCCACTTT; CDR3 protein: CASSQSRGGSPLHF